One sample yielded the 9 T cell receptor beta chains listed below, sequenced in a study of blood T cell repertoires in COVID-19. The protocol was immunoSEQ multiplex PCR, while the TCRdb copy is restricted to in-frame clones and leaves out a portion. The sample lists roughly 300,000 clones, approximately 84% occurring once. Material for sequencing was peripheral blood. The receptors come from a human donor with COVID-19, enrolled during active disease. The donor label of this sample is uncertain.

The CDR3 sequence is CASSSASGRVADTQYF. The CDR3 nucleotides are TGCGCCAGCAGCTCAGCTAGCGGGAGGGTTGCAGATACGCAGTATTTT. V usage is TRBV5-1 and J usage is TRBJ2-3, with 12 bases matching TRBD2. The CDR3 loop spans 16 amino acids. V was pared by 3 bases and J by 4 bases, with 6 bases of the junction left unmatched. CDR1 and CDR2 (germline): SGHRS, YFSETQ.

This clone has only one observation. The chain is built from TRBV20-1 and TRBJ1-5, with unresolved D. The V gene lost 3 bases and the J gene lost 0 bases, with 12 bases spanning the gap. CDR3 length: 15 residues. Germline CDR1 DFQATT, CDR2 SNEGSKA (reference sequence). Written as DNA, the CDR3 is TGCAGTGCTAGTCTCGGGAACCCTAGCAATCAGCCCCAGCATTTT. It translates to CSASLGNPSNQPQHF.

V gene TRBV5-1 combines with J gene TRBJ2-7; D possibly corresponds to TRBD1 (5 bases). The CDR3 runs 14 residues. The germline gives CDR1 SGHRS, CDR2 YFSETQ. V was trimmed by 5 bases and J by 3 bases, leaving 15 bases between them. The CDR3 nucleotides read TGCGCCAGCAGGGTCGAGGCAGGGTACTACGAGCAGTACTTC. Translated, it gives CASRVEAGYYEQYF.

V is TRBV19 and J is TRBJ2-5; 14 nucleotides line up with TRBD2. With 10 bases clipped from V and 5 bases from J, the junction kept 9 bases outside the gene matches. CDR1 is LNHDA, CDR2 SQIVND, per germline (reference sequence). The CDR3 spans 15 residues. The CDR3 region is CATGTSGSWGETQYF. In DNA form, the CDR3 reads TGTGCCACCGGGACTAGCGGGAGCTGGGGGGAGACCCAGTACTTC.

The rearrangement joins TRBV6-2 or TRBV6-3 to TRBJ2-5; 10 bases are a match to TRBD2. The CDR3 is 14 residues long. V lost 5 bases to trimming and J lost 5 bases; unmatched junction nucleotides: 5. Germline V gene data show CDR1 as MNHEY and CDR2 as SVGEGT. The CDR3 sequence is CASSSGRAGETQYF. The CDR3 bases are TGTGCCAGCAGTAGCGGGAGGGCCGGGGAGACCCAGTACTTC.

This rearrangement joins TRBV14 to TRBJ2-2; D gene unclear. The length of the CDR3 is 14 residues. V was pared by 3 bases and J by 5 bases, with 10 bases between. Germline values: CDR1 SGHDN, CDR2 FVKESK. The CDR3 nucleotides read TGTGCCAGCAGCCACCGTACAGAAACCGGGGAGCTGTTTTTT. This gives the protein CASSHRTETGELFF.

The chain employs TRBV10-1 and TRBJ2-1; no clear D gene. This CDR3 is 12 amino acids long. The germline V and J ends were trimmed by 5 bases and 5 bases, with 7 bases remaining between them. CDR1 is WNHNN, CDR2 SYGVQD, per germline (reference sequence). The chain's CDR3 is CASSSRDNEQFF. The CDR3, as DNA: TGCGCCAGCAGTAGTCGGGACAATGAGCAGTTCTTC.

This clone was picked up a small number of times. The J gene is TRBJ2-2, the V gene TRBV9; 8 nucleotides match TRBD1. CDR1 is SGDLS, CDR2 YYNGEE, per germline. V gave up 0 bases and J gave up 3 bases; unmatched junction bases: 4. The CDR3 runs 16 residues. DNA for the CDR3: TGTGCCAGCAGCGTAGGAGCAGGGGGCGACACCGGGGAGCTGTTTTTT. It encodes CASSVGAGGDTGELFF.

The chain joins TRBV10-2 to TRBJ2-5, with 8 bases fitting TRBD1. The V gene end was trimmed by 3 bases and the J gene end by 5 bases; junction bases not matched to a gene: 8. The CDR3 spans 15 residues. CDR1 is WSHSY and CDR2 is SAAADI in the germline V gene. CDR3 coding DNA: TGCGCCAGCAGTGATGACAGGGGATGGGAGGAGACCCAGTACTTC. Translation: CASSDDRGWEETQYF.